This T cell receptor (beta chain) originates from a study of blood T cells in healthy people across ages. Study-wide results and caveats: Per-million-T-cell TCR beta diversity fell roughly linearly with age.

A second roughly 7 to 12 cycle PCR used barcoded and J-beta primers. TCRdb used MiXCR to reprocess the 5' RACE reads, holding one entry per CDR3 protein. This table holds 950,000 to 1,200,000 distinct CDR3 sequences, around two fifths found once. This clonotype has just a few counts. Its antigen is currently unknown. CDR1 and CDR2 (germline): ENHRY, SYGVKD. This CDR3 has 14 residues. The V end was cut by 11 bases, the J end by 9 bases, with 24 bases between. The chain uses TRBV10-3 and TRBJ2-3; TRBD1 is a possible D gene (5 bases). The sequence derives from a man aged 18 to 29 in good health. The material sequenced was blood. The CDR3 region has the DNA TGTGCCGCCAAGACAGCCCCATCGAAGTGGACGCAGTATTTT. This sequence encodes CAAKTAPSKWTQYF.